This TCR beta chain was identified in a study of blood T cell repertoires in COVID-19. Study background: Whether acute or convalescent, the COVID-19 samples came from the United States, Italy and Spain.

Original analysis: Nucleated cell counts were estimated from reference gene primer amplification. Only in-frame clones appear in the TCRdb table, and some are missing; sequencing was by immunoSEQ multiplex PCR. D and trimming come from the DNA, and the V and J calls and clone size come from that table. The sample carries 200,000 to 300,000 clones, approximately 89% recorded once. The CDR3 has 13 amino acids. With 4 bases removed from V and 7 bases from J, the gap between germline ends came to 14 bases. Germline-derived CDR1 and CDR2 are MNHEY and SMNVEV (reference sequence). Seattle's enrolled individuals joined amid active infection and were then monitored longitudinally.

This rearrangement joins TRBV27 to TRBJ2-7; D possibly corresponds to TRBD2 (6 bases). The sequencing sample was made of peripheral blood. The receptor was derived from a woman aged 25 to 39 with COVID-19, enrolled during active disease. The CDR3 is CASSSGLAGEQYV. The CDR3 nucleotides read TGTGCCAGCAGTTCCGGGTTGGCGGGGGAGCAGTACGTC.